Following are 9 T cell receptor beta chains from one sample sequenced in a study of T cells after yellow fever vaccination. TCRdb analysed the 5' RACE reads with MiXCR anew, one entry per CDR3 protein. The sample has 100,000 to 150,000 distinct CDR3 sequences, 13% to 15% seen once; the top ten hold 40% to 45%. The sequencing used CD8+ T cells sorted from PBMCs, collected 5 days after the yellow fever booster vaccination. Source of these receptors: a man younger than 35 who received the YFV17D yellow fever vaccine.

The V gene is TRBV29-1, the J gene TRBJ2-5; perhaps TRBD2 as D (5 bases). This CDR3 is built from 14 residues. V shed 0 bases and J shed 2 bases, with 10 bases lying between them. The germline V gene encodes CDR1 SQVTM and CDR2 ANQGSEA. The CDR3 reads CSVEDDSVQETQYF. The CDR3, as DNA: TGCAGCGTTGAAGATGATAGCGTTCAAGAGACCCAGTACTTC.

This sequence joins TRBV12-3 or TRBV12-4 and TRBJ1-1; tentative D call: TRBD1 (5 bases). V dropped 8 bases and J dropped 4 bases, with 8 bases sitting between them. This CDR3 has 11 residues. The CDR3 nucleotides are TGTGCCAGCCATGGGGGCACTGAAGCTTTCTTT. It translates to CASHGGTEAFF.

This clonotype occurred a few times. The gene calls are TRBV4-1 and TRBJ2-3; D is unresolved. Germline CDR1 MGHRA, CDR2 YSYEKL. The length of the CDR3 is 17 residues. Deletions cut 1 base from V and 4 bases from J, with 18 bases between. CDR3 DNA sequence: TGCGCCAGCAGCCAAGGTTGGCTGTGGACGAACGCAGATACGCAGTATTTT. It translates to CASSQGWLWTNADTQYF.

This clonotype was seen once. This chain connects TRBV27 to TRBJ2-1; possible D gene TRBD2, 6 bases. CDR1 MNHEY and CDR2 SMNVEV come from the germline V gene (reference sequence). V lost 2 bases and J 3 bases, leaving 11 bases between the germline ends. The CDR3 runs 15 residues. The CDR3 DNA sequence: TGTGCCAGCAGTTTAGGGGAGGCGGGCTACAATGAGCAGTTCTTC. It codes for CASSLGEAGYNEQFF.

This chain links TRBV19 with TRBJ1-1, with D uncertain. The CDR3 extends over 14 amino acids. The ends were cut back, 2 bases at V and 4 bases at J, with 11 bases in the middle. CDR1 is LNHDA, CDR2 SQIVND, per germline (reference sequence). CDR3 protein: CASSISQSGTEAFF. Here the CDR3 DNA reads TGTGCCAGTAGTATATCTCAGAGCGGCACTGAAGCTTTCTTT.

In this sample, this clonotype turned up a few times. The chain combines TRBV12-3 or TRBV12-4 with TRBJ2-7; D possibly corresponds to TRBD2 (6 bases). This CDR3 contains 12 residues. Trimming shortened V by 0 bases and J by 7 bases, and 7 bases separated the two germline ends. As DNA, the CDR3 is TGTGCCAGCAGTTTAGCCGGGGGAGAGCAGTACGTC. It codes for CASSLAGGEQYV.

This clonotype was found a few times. The gene calls are TRBV27 and TRBJ2-3, with D maybe TRBD1 (6 bases). The germline V gene has CDR1 MNHEY and CDR2 SMNVEV (reference sequence). The V gene lost 2 bases and the J gene lost 6 bases, with 12 bases spanning the gap. The CDR3 totals 14 residues. CDR3 DNA sequence: TGTGCCAGCAGTTTAATCTCAGGGGACGATACGCAGTATTTT. Its translation: CASSLISGDDTQYF.

This clonotype has more than one count but fewer than ten. The V and J genes are TRBV29-1 and TRBJ2-3; 9 nucleotides align to TRBD2. Germline V gene data show CDR1 as SQVTM and CDR2 as ANQGSEA. V shed 0 bases and J 4 bases; nucleotides not matched to a gene: 5. The CDR3 extends over 15 amino acids. The CDR3 nucleotides are TGCAGCGTTGAAGAAGGGCGGGGGGGCCCAGATACGCAGTATTTT. This gives the protein CSVEEGRGGPDTQYF.

This chain uses TRBV25-1 with TRBJ1-2; D is unresolved. The V end lost 4 bases, the J end lost 4 bases, and 7 bases lay between the germline ends. The CDR3 has 12 amino acids. The germline V gene encodes CDR1 MGHDK and CDR2 SYGVNS. CDR3 amino acids: CASSAWAYGYTF. The CDR3 bases are TGTGCCAGCAGTGCCTGGGCCTATGGCTACACCTTC.